Shown below are 28 T cell receptor beta chains from a single sample sequenced in a study of CD8+ T cells in alopecia areata. Following extraction, RNA underwent reverse transcription to cDNA, which served as the sequencing template. Profiling relied on immunoSEQ multiplex PCR, and the TCRdb table lists in-frame clones only, not all of them. Of around 61,000 clones in the sample, 45% to 50% were seen once. Sequenced material: CD8+ T cells sorted from blood, taken at week 0. The receptor source for this set is a human donor with alopecia areata.

Comments on this clone: Its ends do not fully match the called genes, so a read error is possible. The chain employs TRBV25-1 and TRBJ2-7; D might be TRBD1 (5 bases). Per the germline V gene, CDR1 is MGHDK and CDR2 is SYGVNS. The length of the CDR3 is 11 residues. The CDR3 DNA is TGTGCCAGCAGTGAAGGGGCGGTTCCATCCTTC. This sequence encodes CASSEGAVPSF.

V usage is TRBV28 and J usage is TRBJ2-1; TRBD1 matches 10 bases. The CDR3 is 15 amino acids. V lost 5 bases to trimming and J lost 6 bases; unmatched junction nucleotides: 7. CDR1 and CDR2 from the germline V gene are MDHEN and SYDVKM. CDR3 protein: CASSLRDRGTNEQFF. In DNA, the CDR3 is TGTGCCAGCAGTCTCCGGGACAGGGGAACCAATGAGCAGTTCTTC.

The chain uses TRBV23-1 and TRBJ2-3, with a weak D call TRBD1 (6 bases). TRBV23-1 is filed as an ORF, its function uncertain. This CDR3 is 16 amino acids long. Trimming stripped 3 bases from V and 2 bases from J, with 15 bases between. The CDR3 coding sequence is TGCGCCAGCAGTCACACCGACAGGACCTACACAGATACGCAGTATTTT. This gives the protein CASSHTDRTYTDTQYF.

There are a few counts of this clone. The V gene is TRBV6-5, the J gene TRBJ1-1; perhaps TRBD1 as D (5 bases). The CDR3 loop spans 16 amino acids. Germline V CDR1 and CDR2: MNHEY, SVGAGI. The ends were cut back, 3 bases at V and 1 base at J, with 15 bases in the middle. The CDR3: CASSYSGASGNTEAFF. The CDR3, as DNA: TGTGCCAGCAGTTATTCCGGGGCGTCGGGGAACACTGAAGCTTTCTTT.

The chain has TRBV5-1 and TRBJ1-1, with unresolved D. The CDR3 has 14 amino acids. Per germline, CDR1 SGHRS and CDR2 YFSETQ. Trimming took off 1 base at V and 0 bases at J, with 7 bases between the two ends. The CDR3 loop reads CASSLTNMNTEAFF. As DNA, the CDR3 is TGCGCCAGCAGCTTGACCAACATGAACACTGAAGCTTTCTTT.

Only one count was recorded for this clone. The chain uses TRBV15 and TRBJ2-1; perhaps D is TRBD1 or TRBD2 (5 bases each). Between the trimmed V and J ends, which lost 0 bases and 6 bases, there was a span of 6 bases. This CDR3 is built from 13 residues. Germline V gene data show CDR1 as LNHNV and CDR2 as YYDKDF (reference sequence). This chain's CDR3 is CATSRDGGNEQFF. CDR3 in DNA: TGTGCCACCAGCAGAGATGGGGGCAATGAGCAGTTCTTC.

The chain joins TRBV29-1 to TRBJ1-4; the D is unclear. In germline, CDR1 is SQVTM, CDR2 ANQGSEA. V lost 7 bases and J lost 13, with 13 bases in between. The CDR3 covers 10 residues. In nucleotides, the CDR3 is TGCAGCGCCGGGAGCCGGGTACTGTTTTTT. It codes for CSAGSRVLFF.

The CDR3 sequence is CASSDANTGELFF. CDR3 bases: TGTGCCAGCAGTGACGCGAACACCGGGGAGCTGTTTTTT. The rearrangement links TRBV6-4 to TRBJ2-2; D is uncertain. The CDR3 is 13 amino acids. Trimming left V 2 bases short and J 0 bases short, with 1 base between. Germline CDR1 is MRHNA and CDR2 is SNTAGT.

The J gene is TRBJ2-1, the V gene TRBV7-2, with 7 bases fitting TRBD2. J gave up 0 bases and V 0 bases, and 5 bases lay outside the gene matches. The CDR3 runs 17 residues. Germline V gene sequence: CDR1 SGHTA, CDR2 FQGNSA. The CDR3: CASSLAGGTSSYNEQFF. DNA for the CDR3: TGTGCCAGCAGCTTAGCGGGGGGGACGAGCTCCTACAATGAGCAGTTCTTC.

The chain uses TRBV5-6 and TRBJ2-7; TRBD2 might be the D (5 bases). The CDR3 extends over 13 amino acids. Germline V gene data show CDR1 as SGHDT and CDR2 as YYEEEE. Trimming stripped 1 base from V and 2 bases from J, with 7 bases between. The CDR3 protein is CASSLRRAYEQYF. CDR3 coding DNA: TGTGCCAGCAGCTTGAGGCGGGCCTACGAGCAGTACTTC.

This sequence joins TRBV7-8 and TRBJ2-3, with 9 bases that match TRBD1. The CDR3 totals 14 residues. With 8 bases clipped from V and 4 bases from J, the junction kept 7 bases outside the gene matches. Germline V gene lookup returns CDR1 SGHVS and CDR2 FQNEAQ. Here the CDR3 DNA reads TGTGCCAGCTTTGACAGGGGGATGTCAGATACGCAGTATTTT. Its protein is CASFDRGMSDTQYF.

This clone was observed a single time. This rearrangement joins TRBV4-1 to TRBJ2-5; no definite D call. The J call may be incorrect, as the DNA end agrees better with TRBJ2-7. Germline CDR1 MGHRA, CDR2 YSYEKL. The CDR3 has 14 residues. The CDR3 region is CASSRTGPQYEQYF. The CDR3 nucleotides are TGCGCCAGCAGCCGGACCGGGCCGCAGTACGAGCAGTACTTC.

A few counts support this clone. The chain recombines TRBV29-1 with TRBJ2-5; D possibly corresponds to TRBD1 (6 bases). Germline V gene data show CDR1 as SQVTM and CDR2 as ANQGSEA. CDR3 length: 13 residues. V shed 7 bases and J shed 5 bases, with 17 bases lying between them. The CDR3: CSAAGVMDETQYF. CDR3 DNA: TGCAGCGCTGCAGGGGTGATGGACGAGACCCAGTACTTC.

The chain has TRBV6-5 and TRBJ2-2; TRBD2 aligns across 9 bases. The V gene's germline CDR1 is MNHEY and CDR2 SVGAGI. The CDR3 spans 15 residues. Trimming at V came to 5 bases and at J to 3 bases, leaving 4 bases not matched to a gene. The CDR3 spells CASSPQRGDTGELFF. CDR3 sequence (DNA): TGTGCCAGCAGTCCCCAGCGGGGGGACACCGGGGAGCTGTTTTTT.

This clone was counted a few times. Here the CDR3 reads CASRDRGRGTGELFF. CDR3 sequence (DNA): TGTGCCAGTAGGGACAGGGGCCGGGGGACCGGGGAGCTGTTTTTT. This chain connects TRBV19 to TRBJ2-2; 9 bases are shared with TRBD1. V trimming: 6 bases; J trimming: 5 bases; junction bases outside the gene matches: 7. The CDR3 runs to 15 residues. In germline, CDR1 is LNHDA, CDR2 SQIVND (reference sequence).

This clone was counted between two and nine times. The CDR3, as DNA: TGCAGCGTTGGGGGGGGCGACTCCTACGAGCAGTACTTC. Its protein product is CSVGGGDSYEQYF. The chain uses TRBV29-1 and TRBJ2-7; maybe TRBD2 (7 bases). Germline V gene lookup returns CDR1 SQVTM and CDR2 ANQGSEA. The CDR3 length is 13 residues. V dropped 4 bases and J dropped 0 bases, with 10 bases sitting between them.

J is TRBJ1-2 and V is TRBV23-1, with D hard to call. TRBV23-1 is an ORF, with its function uncertain. The V end lost 6 bases, the J end lost 6 bases, and 17 bases lay between the germline ends. The CDR3 length is 14 residues. CDR3: CASSPHITDDGYTF. CDR3 nucleotide sequence: TGCGCCAGCAGCCCTCACATCACGGATGATGGCTACACCTTC.

This chain links TRBV4-1 with TRBJ1-2, with 9 bases identical to TRBD1. J gave up 2 bases and V 6 bases, and 7 bases lay outside the gene matches. Germline CDR1 MGHRA, CDR2 YSYEKL. The CDR3 has 15 amino acids. CDR3 region: CASRSDRGENYGYTF. The CDR3 nucleotides read TGCGCCAGCAGGTCGGACAGGGGCGAAAACTATGGCTACACCTTC.

This clone was found a few times. At one boundary the junction diverges from the germline segment, which might be a read error. The rearrangement links TRBV29-1 to TRBJ2-7, with 7 bases identical to TRBD1. The CDR3 consists of 13 residues. Germline CDR1 reads SQVTM; CDR2 reads ANQGSEA. CDR3 region: CSVEGGTHYEQYF. CDR3 nucleotide sequence: TGCAGCGTGGAAGGGGGCACCCACTACGAGCAGTACTTC.

The chain recombines TRBV4-1 with TRBJ2-5; 7 bases are a match to TRBD2. Germline assignment: CDR1 MGHRA and CDR2 YSYEKL. CDR3 length: 17 amino acids. Trimming cost V 3 bases and J 3 bases; bases outside gene matches: 13. CDR3 nucleotides: TGCGCCAGCAGCCAGAACGATGGTAGCGGGCTAAAAGAGACCCAGTACTTC. Its translation: CASSQNDGSGLKETQYF.

The chain is built from TRBV9 and TRBJ2-7; D perhaps matches TRBD1 (6 bases). Trimming stripped 3 bases from V and 2 bases from J, with 9 bases between. This CDR3 contains 13 residues. Germline V gene lookup returns CDR1 SGDLS and CDR2 YYNGEE. The CDR3 reads CASSGRTAYEQYF. CDR3 DNA: TGTGCCAGCAGCGGACGGACAGCCTACGAGCAGTACTTC.

The chain has TRBV4-1 and TRBJ2-1, with D uncertain. This CDR3 has 13 amino acids. CDR1 is MGHRA and CDR2 is YSYEKL in the germline V gene. V lost 1 base, J lost 9 bases, and 10 bases lay in between. The CDR3 nucleotides read TGCGCCAGCAGCCAAGGCCCTTTGGGTGAGCAGTTCTTC. Translation: CASSQGPLGEQFF.

The chain recombines TRBV15 with TRBJ1-1; D gene uncertain. This CDR3 has 13 amino acids. The germline V gene encodes CDR1 LNHNV and CDR2 YYDKDF (reference sequence). V lost 7 bases and J 0 bases, leaving 9 bases between the germline ends. The CDR3 coding sequence is TGTGCCACCAAGGAGACCTTGAACACTGAAGCTTTCTTT. Translated: CATKETLNTEAFF. Supplemented by reference TRBV15 and TRBJ1-1, the full variable domain reads DAMVIQNPRYQVTQFGKPVTLSCSQTLNHNVMYWYQQKSSQAPKLLFHYYDKDFNNEADTPDNFQSRRPNTSFCFLDIRSPGLGDTAMYLCATKETLNTEAFFGQGTRLTVV.

The genes are TRBV7-8 and TRBJ2-1; 8 bases agree with TRBD1. CDR1 is SGHVS, CDR2 FQNEAQ, per germline. The CDR3 runs to 15 residues. V shed 5 bases, J shed 2 bases, and the junction held 5 bases outside the gene matches. The CDR3 is CASSTPGGAYNEQFF. In DNA form, the CDR3 reads TGTGCCAGCAGCACCCCAGGGGGCGCCTACAATGAGCAGTTCTTC. The entire variable domain, with the rest obtained from reference TRBV7-8 and TRBJ2-1, is as follows: GAGVSQSPRYKVAKRGQDVALRCDPISGHVSLFWYQQALGQGPEFLTYFQNEAQLDKSGLPSDRFFAERPEGSVSTLKIQRTQQEDSAVYLCASSTPGGAYNEQFFGPGTRLTVL.

This clone was seen a handful of times. This sequence joins TRBV29-1 and TRBJ2-1; 7 nucleotides line up with TRBD1. Germline CDR1 reads SQVTM; CDR2 reads ANQGSEA. This CDR3 region has 14 residues. V dropped 6 bases and J dropped 3; count of bases not matched to a gene: 8. The DNA of the CDR3 is TGCAGCGTCGATGACAGGGACGTCTACAATGAGCAGTTCTTC. Residues: CSVDDRDVYNEQFF.

The chain combines TRBV29-1 with TRBJ2-1; D is unresolved. Looked up from germline, CDR1 is SQVTM and CDR2 is ANQGSEA. Trimming removed 7 bases from V and 7 bases from J, with 11 bases in between. The CDR3 spans 11 residues. CDR3 DNA sequence: TGCAGCGGTAGGATTAGTAATGAGCAGTTCTTC. It encodes CSGRISNEQFF.

In its sample, this clone ranks as medium-sized. V is TRBV5-6 and J is TRBJ2-7, with unresolved D. The CDR3 loop spans 14 amino acids. Germline lookup yields CDR1 SGHDT and CDR2 YYEEEE. Trimming took 2 bases from V and 1 from J, leaving 10 bases between them. The CDR3 is CASSFNWGSYEQYF. As DNA, the CDR3 is TGTGCCAGCAGCTTTAACTGGGGATCCTACGAGCAGTACTTC. Complete variable domain (other parts from reference TRBV5-6 and TRBJ2-7): DAGVTQSPTHLIKTRGQQVTLRCSPKSGHDTVSWYQQALGQGPQFIFQYYEEEERQRGNFPDRFSGHQFPNYSSELNVNALLLGDSALYLCASSFNWGSYEQYFGPGTRLTVT.

The V and J genes are TRBV15 and TRBJ2-7; 7 bases agree with TRBD1. Germline V gene lookup returns CDR1 LNHNV and CDR2 YYDKDF (reference sequence). The CDR3 spans 15 residues. Trimming took 5 bases from V and 6 from J; bases not matched to a gene: 13. The CDR3 region is CATSPRGNVEIEQYF. CDR3 in DNA: TGTGCCACCAGCCCCAGGGGGAATGTTGAGATCGAGCAGTACTTC.